What follows are 14 T cell receptor beta chains derived from one specimen sequenced in a study of blood T cell repertoires in COVID-19 (dated by TCRdb to 2020 to 2022). The library was made by the immunoSEQ multiplex PCR assay. TCRdb obtained this table from immuneACCESS and retained in-frame rearrangements with V and J assigned. These tables miss some clones; where compared with another copy, unresolved V genes account for less than half of the shortfall, and the remainder is unexplained. The sample data list more than 250,000 clones, and 92% of these were observed just once. Less than 20% of the sample is held by the ten biggest clonotypes. What was sequenced was PBMCs or T cells enriched from blood (not recorded which). These receptors originate from a woman under 40 who had recovered from COVID-19.

The V gene is TRBV28, the J gene TRBJ1-5; D remains ambiguous. Trimming cost V 8 bases and J 5 bases, with 13 bases left between them. Germline CDR1 MDHEN, CDR2 SYDVKM. The CDR3 is made up of 13 amino acids. The CDR3 protein is CASRTGGHQPQHF. The CDR3 DNA reads TGTGCCAGCCGGACCGGAGGACATCAGCCCCAGCATTTT.

This chain joins TRBV19 and TRBJ2-7; TRBD2 matches at 12 bases. V shed 3 bases and J 7 bases; nucleotides not matched to a gene: 7. Germline V gene lookup returns CDR1 LNHDA and CDR2 SQIVND (reference sequence). The CDR3 extends over 15 amino acids. This CDR3 is CASSIGLTSGSEQYF. CDR3 DNA sequence: TGTGCCAGTAGTATCGGTTTGACTAGCGGGAGTGAGCAGTACTTC.

The V and J genes are TRBV18 and TRBJ2-7, with D possibly TRBD1 on 6 matching bases. This CDR3 is 15 amino acids long. The V gene's germline CDR1 is KGHSH and CDR2 LQKENI. V dropped 2 bases and J dropped 2 bases, with 13 bases sitting between them. CDR3 loop: CASSPTGTNTYEQYF. The CDR3 DNA is TGTGCCAGCTCACCAACCGGGACAAACACCTACGAGCAGTACTTC.

The chain couples TRBV7-2 to TRBJ2-7; TRBD2 might be the D (5 bases). The CDR3 spans 14 residues. Germline loops: CDR1 SGHTA, CDR2 FQGNSA. The V end lost 6 bases, the J end lost 4 bases, and 16 bases lay between the germline ends. CDR3 in DNA: TGTGCCAGCAGTCGTACCCGGGATTCTTACGAGCAGTACTTC. Protein: CASSRTRDSYEQYF.

This chain links TRBV2 with TRBJ2-3; D may be TRBD1 (6 bases). V lost 3 bases, J lost 5 bases, and 21 bases lay in between. CDR3 length: 17 residues. CDR1 SNHLY and CDR2 FYNNEI come from the germline V gene. CDR3 residues: CASSDDQGREQGDTQYF. CDR3 coding DNA: TGTGCCAGCAGTGATGACCAGGGAAGAGAACAGGGAGATACGCAGTATTTT.

V usage is TRBV3-1 (or the pseudogene TRBV3-2) and J usage is TRBJ1-1, with 9 bases matching TRBD1. Germline CDR1 and CDR2: LGHDT and YNNKEL (reference sequence). The CDR3 is 14 amino acids. J gave up 5 bases and V 4 bases, and 5 bases lay outside the gene matches. In DNA, the CDR3 is TGTGCCAGCAGCCTTACGACAGGGGGTACTGAAGCTTTCTTT. The encoded protein is CASSLTTGGTEAFF.

CDR3 sequence: CAISESLSRQGPSGNTIYF. The CDR3 DNA reads TGTGCCATCAGTGAGTCCCTCTCCAGACAGGGCCCCTCTGGAAACACCATATATTTT. The chain employs TRBV10-3 and TRBJ1-3; 7 bases are a match to TRBD1. Germline V gene lookup returns CDR1 ENHRY and CDR2 SYGVKD. The CDR3 length is 19 residues. V shed 0 bases, J shed 0 bases, and the junction held 11 bases outside the gene matches.

The chain links TRBV4-1 to TRBJ2-5; D remains ambiguous. Germline CDR1 reads MGHRA; CDR2 reads YSYEKL. This CDR3 contains 13 residues. Trimming left V 1 base short and J 3 bases short, with 6 bases between. CDR3 bases: TGCGCCAGCAGCCAAGTCTACGAAGAGACCCAGTACTTC. Translating it yields CASSQVYEETQYF.

V usage is TRBV28 and J usage is TRBJ2-7; D possibly corresponds to TRBD1 (5 bases). Per germline, CDR1 MDHEN and CDR2 SYDVKM. The CDR3 is 13 residues long. Trimming pared 8 bases from V and 4 bases from J, leaving 15 bases between. The CDR3 bases are TGTGCCAGCGTCAAGGGGAACCAATACGAGCAGTACTTC. Amino acids: CASVKGNQYEQYF.

This chain connects TRBV5-5 to TRBJ2-1, with 7 bases fitting TRBD1. The V gene end was trimmed by 2 bases and the J gene end by 0 bases; junction bases not matched to a gene: 8. The CDR3 length is 17 residues. Germline assignment: CDR1 SGHKS and CDR2 YYEKEE (reference sequence). The DNA for the CDR3 is TGTGCCAGCAGCTTTATGGGACAGAGAAGCTCCTACAATGAGCAGTTCTTC. Residues: CASSFMGQRSSYNEQFF.

The genes are TRBV7-9 and TRBJ1-1; the D gene is possibly TRBD1 (6 bases). The CDR3 runs 15 residues. V lost 6 bases and J lost 3, with 17 bases in between. Germline CDR1 reads SEHNR; CDR2 reads FQNEAQ (reference sequence). The CDR3 DNA reads as TGTGCCAGCAGGGTCGTAGGGGGAAGGGACACTGAAGCTTTCTTT. The encoded protein is CASRVVGGRDTEAFF. Together with reference TRBV7-9 and TRBJ1-1, the CDR3 gives the full variable domain: DTGVSQNPRHKITKRGQNVTFRCDPISEHNRLYWYRQTLGQGPEFLTYFQNEAQLEKSRLLSDRFSAERPKGSFSTLEIQRTEQGDSAMYLCASRVVGGRDTEAFFGQGTRLTVV.

The V call is TRBV5-4, the J call TRBJ2-5; 14 bases match TRBD2. The germline CDR1 and CDR2 sequences are SGHNT and YYREEE (reference sequence). Trimming removed 4 bases from V and 0 bases from J; junction bases left unmatched: 5. There are 17 residues in the CDR3. The CDR3 sequence is CASSPGTSGGNQETQYF. In DNA form, the CDR3 reads TGTGCCAGCAGCCCGGGGACTAGCGGGGGTAACCAAGAGACCCAGTACTTC.

The J gene is TRBJ2-1, the V gene TRBV2, with D perhaps TRBD2 (5 bases). Trimming removed 4 bases from V and 2 bases from J, with 12 bases in between. This CDR3 is built from 15 residues. CDR1 SNHLY and CDR2 FYNNEI come from the germline V gene. The CDR3 reads CASSVGFGTYNEQFF. The CDR3 coding sequence is TGTGCCAGCAGTGTCGGGTTCGGGACCTACAATGAGCAGTTCTTC.

The rearrangement links TRBV28 to TRBJ1-4, with 7 bases fitting TRBD1. J lost 4 bases, V lost 10 bases, and 15 bases had no gene match. This CDR3 has 16 amino acids. Germline lookup yields CDR1 MDHEN and CDR2 SYDVKM. The CDR3 coding sequence is TGTGCCACCAAAAAACAGGGGTTGGGTGGTAATGAAAAACTGTTTTTT. Translation gives CATKKQGLGGNEKLFF.